This TCR beta chain comes out of a study of T-cell memory formation after mild COVID-19. Study-wide results and caveats: Researchers found some responding clones in pre-infection memory, a sign that cross-reactive memory joined. For second-wave clones that peaked at day 37, SARS-CoV-2 specificity went unverified.

The authors produced TCR alpha and TCR beta cDNA libraries with sample barcodes and UMIs by 5'RACE using constant-segment primers. TCRdb used MiXCR to reprocess the 5' RACE reads, holding one entry per CDR3 protein. Of 470,000 or so distinct CDR3 sequences listed, 15% to 20% were seen once; the top ten hold under 25%. This clonotype was seen more than once but under ten times. The target antigen is unknown. The clonotype originates from a man between 18 and 35 years old who had mild COVID-19 (a few samples of this study predate the infection). Cell type and time point are not known. Sequenced sample: PBMCs or a T cell subset sorted from them (not recorded which).

In nucleotides, the CDR3 is TGTGCCAGCAGCTTAGCCCGACTAGCGGGGGGGCTAAGAACAGATACGCAGTATTTT. Encoded protein: CASSLARLAGGLRTDTQYF. The chain recombines TRBV7-9 with TRBJ2-3, with 14 positions matching TRBD2. The CDR3 spans 19 residues. The germline V gene has CDR1 SEHNR and CDR2 FQNEAQ (reference sequence). The junction had 8 bases not matched to a gene; V was cut back by 0 bases and J by 3 bases. Full variable domain (missing parts from reference TRBV7-9 and TRBJ2-3): DTGVSQNPRHKITKRGQNVTFRCDPISEHNRLYWYRQTLGQGPEFLTYFQNEAQLEKSRLLSDRFSAERPKGSFSTLEIQRTEQGDSAMYLCASSLARLAGGLRTDTQYFGPGTRLTVL.